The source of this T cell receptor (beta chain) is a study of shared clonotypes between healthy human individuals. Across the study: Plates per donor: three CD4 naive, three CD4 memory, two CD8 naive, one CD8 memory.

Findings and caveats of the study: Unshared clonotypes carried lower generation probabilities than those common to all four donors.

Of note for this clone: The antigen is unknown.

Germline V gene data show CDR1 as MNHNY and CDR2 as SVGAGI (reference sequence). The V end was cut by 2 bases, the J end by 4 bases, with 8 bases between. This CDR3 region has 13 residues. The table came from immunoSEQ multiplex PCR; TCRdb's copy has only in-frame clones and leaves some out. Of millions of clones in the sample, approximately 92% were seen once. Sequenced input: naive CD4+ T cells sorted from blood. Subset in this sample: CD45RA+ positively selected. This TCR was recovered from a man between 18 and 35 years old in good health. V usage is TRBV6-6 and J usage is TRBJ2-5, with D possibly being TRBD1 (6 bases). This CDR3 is CASSYTGSETQYF. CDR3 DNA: TGTGCCAGCAGTTACACAGGGTCAGAGACCCAGTACTTC.